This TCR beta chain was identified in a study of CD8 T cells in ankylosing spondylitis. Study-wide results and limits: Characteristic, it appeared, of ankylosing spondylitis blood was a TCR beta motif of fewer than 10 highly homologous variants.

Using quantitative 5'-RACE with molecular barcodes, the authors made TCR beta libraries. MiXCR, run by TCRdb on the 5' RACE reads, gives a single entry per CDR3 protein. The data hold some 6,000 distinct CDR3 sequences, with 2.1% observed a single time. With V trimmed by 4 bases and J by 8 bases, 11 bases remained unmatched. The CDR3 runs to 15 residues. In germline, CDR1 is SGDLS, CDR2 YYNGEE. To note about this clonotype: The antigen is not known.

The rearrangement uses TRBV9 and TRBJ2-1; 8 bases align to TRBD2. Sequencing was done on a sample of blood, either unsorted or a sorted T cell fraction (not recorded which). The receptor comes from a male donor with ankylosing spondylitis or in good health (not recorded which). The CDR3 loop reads CASSPSTTSVDEQFF. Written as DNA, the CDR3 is TGTGCCAGCAGCCCCTCCACGACTAGCGTCGATGAGCAGTTCTTC.